This note documents a single TCR beta chain sequence. These data belong to a study of blood T cells in healthy people across ages. The CDR3 has 13 residues. The V and J ends lost 6 bases and 5 bases respectively, with 13 bases between them. Germline values: CDR1 SNHLY, CDR2 FYNNEI. Combining a sample-barcoded 5' primer with a J-beta primer mix, a second PCR ran for about 7 to 12 cycles. TCRdb reprocessed the 5' RACE reads with MiXCR, giving one entry per CDR3 protein. This table has around 1,500,000 distinct CDR3 sequences, about 28% appearing once. This chain uses TRBV2 with TRBJ1-1; possibly TRBD1 for D (5 bases). The TCR was taken from a woman aged 25 to 39 in good health. Sequences were obtained from blood. CDR3 residues: CASRPDGTTEAFF. CDR3 bases: TGTGCCAGCAGACCCGACGGGACGACTGAAGCTTTCTTT.